Presented here are 24 T cell receptor beta chains from one specimen sequenced in a study of shared clonotypes between healthy human individuals. The method was immunoSEQ multiplex PCR; TCRdb's version includes in-frame clones alone and lacks a portion of them. The sample yields around 1.6 million clones, approximately 98% seen once. The sequencing sample was made of naive CD4+ T cells sorted from blood. The subset is: CD45RA+ positively selected. The receptors were sampled from a man aged 25-45 years in good health.

The V and J genes are TRBV6-5 and TRBJ2-5; a weak D match, TRBD2 (5 bases). The V end was cut by 10 bases, the J end by 4 bases, with 16 bases between. The CDR3 sequence is 13 residues long. CDR1 and CDR2 from the germline V gene are MNHEY and SVGAGI. DNA for the CDR3: TGTGCCACCAGGCGGGTGGGCGGAGAGACCCAGTACTTC. It codes for CATRRVGGETQYF.

The rearrangement joins TRBV2 to TRBJ2-2, with D hard to call. Trimming removed 6 bases from V and 9 bases from J, with 20 bases in between. The CDR3 runs to 15 residues. Germline V gene sequence: CDR1 SNHLY, CDR2 FYNNEI. The CDR3 loop is CASSPSTSRTRELFF. CDR3 bases: TGTGCCAGCAGCCCATCGACCTCGAGGACCCGGGAGCTGTTTTTT.

The V gene is TRBV14, the J gene TRBJ2-2; D assignment may be TRBD1 or TRBD2 (5 bases each). The CDR3 is 15 residues long. Deletions cut 1 base from V and 6 bases from J, with 12 bases between. Germline CDR1 and CDR2: SGHDN and FVKESK. CDR3 loop: CASSQVPRGAGELFF. The CDR3 nucleotides are TGTGCCAGCAGCCAAGTCCCGAGGGGCGCCGGGGAGCTGTTTTTT. Using reference TRBV14 and TRBJ2-2 for the parts outside the CDR3, the full variable domain is EAGVTQFPSHSVIEKGQTVTLRCDPISGHDNLYWYRRVMGKEIKFLLHFVKESKQDESGMPNNRFLAERTGGTYSTLKVQPAELEDSGVYFCASSQVPRGAGELFFGEGSRLTVL.

The rearrangement joins TRBV7-6 to TRBJ2-7; D perhaps matches TRBD2 (6 bases). The CDR3 is 14 residues long. With 5 bases removed from V and 6 bases from J, the gap between germline ends came to 17 bases. Germline V lookup: CDR1 SGHVS, CDR2 FNYEAQ. CDR3 region: CASSPVGGFPEQYF. The CDR3 DNA reads as TGTGCCAGCAGCCCCGTTGGGGGGTTTCCCGAGCAGTACTTC.

The V and J genes are TRBV5-1 and TRBJ1-1; D possibly corresponds to TRBD1 (5 bases). The CDR3 contains 13 residues. Germline loops: CDR1 SGHRS, CDR2 YFSETQ. V lost 2 bases, J lost 5 bases, and 10 bases lay in between. The CDR3 sequence: CASSLMGETEAFF. CDR3 nucleotide sequence: TGCGCCAGCAGCTTAATGGGGGAAACTGAAGCTTTCTTT.

The chain joins TRBV4-2 to TRBJ1-1, with a possible D match to TRBD1 (5 bases). The CDR3 runs to 15 residues. V was shortened by 0 bases and J by 5 bases, with 13 bases between the two germline ends. The V gene's germline CDR1 is LGHNA and CDR2 YNFKEQ. Here the CDR3 reads CASSQDAQGRTEAFF. DNA of the CDR3: TGTGCCAGCAGCCAAGATGCCCAGGGCCGGACTGAAGCTTTCTTT.

This chain uses TRBV7-8 with TRBJ2-7; 12 positions match TRBD1. The CDR3 contains 15 residues. Per the germline V gene, CDR1 is SGHVS and CDR2 is FQNEAQ. The junction had 6 bases not matched to a gene; V was cut back by 6 bases and J by 3 bases. CDR3 sequence (DNA): TGTGCCAGCAGTTTCGGGACAGGGGGCTACTACGAGCAGTACTTC. This encodes CASSFGTGGYYEQYF.

The chain couples TRBV7-7 to TRBJ2-1, with 10 bases lining up with TRBD2. CDR1 and CDR2 (germline): SSHAT, FNYEAQ (reference sequence). V dropped 8 bases and J dropped 3; count of bases not matched to a gene: 7. The CDR3 length is 15 residues. The CDR3 region is CASGLRLAGYNEQFF. DNA for the CDR3: TGTGCCAGCGGGTTAAGACTAGCGGGCTACAATGAGCAGTTCTTC.

This chain joins TRBV6-1 and TRBJ1-2; D is possibly TRBD1 (6 bases). CDR3 length: 14 amino acids. The V and J ends lost 6 bases and 3 bases respectively, with 14 bases between them. CDR1 is MNHNS and CDR2 is SASEGT in the germline V gene. This chain's CDR3 is CASSRGGGDYGYTF. In nucleotides, the CDR3 is TGTGCCAGCAGCCGCGGAGGGGGTGACTATGGCTACACCTTC.

The chain links TRBV4-3 to TRBJ1-3, with D unresolved. The V gene lost 0 bases and the J gene lost 9 bases, with 9 bases spanning the gap. The CDR3 loop spans 13 amino acids. Germline CDR1 is LGHNA and CDR2 is YSLEER. The CDR3 here is CASSQDQWGTIYF. Here the CDR3 DNA reads TGCGCCAGCAGCCAAGACCAATGGGGCACCATATATTTT.

In its sample, this clone was seen once. This chain connects TRBV14 to TRBJ2-1; 8 bases agree with TRBD2. This CDR3 region has 16 residues. With V trimmed by 4 bases and J by 7 bases, 12 bases remained unmatched. The V gene's germline CDR1 is SGHDN and CDR2 FVKESK. CDR3 region: CASSRMSGRGFNEQFF. As DNA, the CDR3 is TGTGCCAGCAGCCGAATGAGCGGGAGAGGTTTTAATGAGCAGTTCTTC.

The J gene is TRBJ2-2, the V gene TRBV10-2; 7 bases align to TRBD1. The CDR3 runs to 14 residues. The V gene end was trimmed by 11 bases and the J gene end by 10 bases; junction bases not matched to a gene: 16. Germline V gene lookup returns CDR1 WSHSY and CDR2 SAAADI. CDR3 sequence (DNA): TGCGCCGTGCTGACAGGGCCCATTTACGAGGAGCTGTTTTTT. Its protein is CAVLTGPIYEELFF.

As regards this clone: This sample also contains other DNA sequences that code for the same CDR3. This chain connects TRBV5-1 to TRBJ2-5; 7 nucleotides match TRBD1. Germline CDR1 is SGHRS and CDR2 is YFSETQ. The CDR3 sequence is 15 residues long. V trimming: 0 bases; J trimming: 1 base; junction bases outside the gene matches: 3. The CDR3 here is CASSLGGTVQETQYF. Written as DNA, the CDR3 is TGCGCCAGCAGCTTGGGGGGGACAGTCCAAGAGACCCAGTACTTC.

The rearrangement joins TRBV18 to TRBJ1-1; D perhaps matches TRBD1 (6 bases). The V gene's germline CDR1 is KGHSH and CDR2 LQKENI. The CDR3 has 15 amino acids. The V and J ends lost 3 bases and 0 bases respectively, with 11 bases between them. The CDR3 here is CASSPQQGMNTEAFF. In DNA form, the CDR3 reads TGTGCCAGCTCACCCCAACAGGGCATGAACACTGAAGCTTTCTTT.

The rearrangement uses TRBV28 and TRBJ2-1, with a possible D match to TRBD2 (6 bases). Germline V CDR1 and CDR2: MDHEN, SYDVKM. Trimming stripped 3 bases from V and 8 bases from J, with 20 bases between. The CDR3 contains 16 residues. The CDR3 region is CASSLAGSGERYEQFF. The CDR3 DNA reads as TGTGCCAGCAGTTTGGCCGGTAGCGGAGAACGGTATGAGCAGTTCTTC.

The rearrangement uses TRBV11-2 and TRBJ2-3; D might be TRBD1 or TRBD2, each matching 5 bases. From germline, CDR1 is SGHAT and CDR2 FQNNGV. Trimming took off 3 bases at V and 3 bases at J, with 16 bases between the two ends. CDR3 length: 16 residues. The CDR3 region is CASSFGQGGGTDTQYF. Written as DNA, the CDR3 is TGTGCCAGCAGCTTCGGTCAGGGCGGCGGGACAGATACGCAGTATTTT.

J is TRBJ2-7 and V is TRBV18, with 7 bases that match TRBD2. V was clipped by 6 bases and J by 4 bases; unmatched bases: 9. Per germline, CDR1 KGHSH and CDR2 LQKENI. This CDR3 contains 14 residues. The CDR3 sequence: CASSLLADQYEQYF. The CDR3 DNA reads as TGTGCCAGCTCCCTTCTAGCGGACCAATACGAGCAGTACTTC.

This clone was seen just once. J is TRBJ1-1 and V is TRBV15; D gene unclear. V gave up 4 bases and J gave up 3 bases, with 9 bases separating them. This CDR3 spans 13 amino acids. Germline V gene lookup returns CDR1 LNHNV and CDR2 YYDKDF (reference sequence). CDR3 DNA: TGTGCCACCAGCATACGGACGCACACTGAAGCTTTCTTT. Amino acids: CATSIRTHTEAFF.

The chain carries TRBV6-6 and TRBJ2-1, with TRBD2 matching 14 bases. The CDR3 loop spans 16 amino acids. In germline, CDR1 is MNHNY, CDR2 SVGAGI (reference sequence). The ends lost 2 bases at V and 7 bases at J; junction bases unmatched: 4. The CDR3 reads CASSYNRLAGGNEQFF. The CDR3 coding sequence is TGTGCCAGCAGTTACAATAGACTAGCGGGAGGGAATGAGCAGTTCTTC.

This clone was seen once. Other DNA variants within this sample encode the same CDR3. J is TRBJ2-7 and V is TRBV19, with a weak D call TRBD1 (5 bases). The CDR3 runs to 11 residues. The germline gives CDR1 LNHDA, CDR2 SQIVND (reference sequence). V was cut by 5 bases and J by 4 bases, with 6 bases left in between. The DNA of the CDR3 is TGTGCCAGTAGTCAGGGTTACGAGCAGTACTTC. It specifies CASSQGYEQYF. The full variable domain, completed using reference TRBV19 and TRBJ2-7, is DGGITQSPKYLFRKEGQNVTLSCEQNLNHDAMYWYRQDPGQGLRLIYYSQIVNDFQKGDIAEGYSVSREKKESFPLTVTSAQKNPTAFYLCASSQGYEQYFGPGTRLTVT.

The chain is built from TRBV28 and TRBJ2-7, with D perhaps TRBD2 (6 bases). The CDR3 is made up of 15 amino acids. V lost 5 bases and J 0 bases, leaving 14 bases between the germline ends. CDR1 is MDHEN and CDR2 is SYDVKM in the germline V gene. The CDR3 protein is CASSPSWGDSYEQYF. CDR3 nucleotide sequence: TGTGCCAGCAGTCCTAGTTGGGGGGACTCCTACGAGCAGTACTTC.

V and J are TRBV10-3 and TRBJ1-5; D might be TRBD1 (5 bases). The V end lost 3 bases, the J end lost 7 bases, and 19 bases lay between the germline ends. Germline CDR1 reads ENHRY; CDR2 reads SYGVKD. The CDR3 spans 16 residues. The CDR3 DNA reads TGTGCCATCAGTGAACATGACAGAAATTTCAACCAGCCCCAGCATTTT. It encodes CAISEHDRNFNQPQHF.

The chain combines TRBV11-2 with TRBJ2-1; D is unclear. The CDR3 loop spans 15 amino acids. V was clipped by 1 base and J by 4 bases, with 11 bases between them. The germline V gene has CDR1 SGHAT and CDR2 FQNNGV. The CDR3 DNA reads TGTGCCAGCAGCTTAGTACCGATAATATACAATGAGCAGTTCTTC. It is translated as CASSLVPIIYNEQFF. Filled out from reference TRBV11-2 and TRBJ2-1, the complete variable domain reads EAGVAQSPRYKIIEKRQSVAFWCNPISGHATLYWYQQILGQGPKLLIQFQNNGVVDDSQLPKDRFSAERLKGVDSTLKIQPAKLEDSAVYLCASSLVPIIYNEQFFGPGTRLTVL.

On this clone: Other DNA sequences in the sample encode the same CDR3. The gene calls are TRBV5-4 and TRBJ2-2; no clear D. Trimming stripped 0 bases from V and 0 bases from J, with 0 bases between. This CDR3 is built from 13 residues. Germline loops: CDR1 SGHNT, CDR2 YYREEE (reference sequence). CDR3 region: CASSLANTGELFF. CDR3 DNA: TGTGCCAGCAGCTTGGCGAACACCGGGGAGCTGTTTTTT.